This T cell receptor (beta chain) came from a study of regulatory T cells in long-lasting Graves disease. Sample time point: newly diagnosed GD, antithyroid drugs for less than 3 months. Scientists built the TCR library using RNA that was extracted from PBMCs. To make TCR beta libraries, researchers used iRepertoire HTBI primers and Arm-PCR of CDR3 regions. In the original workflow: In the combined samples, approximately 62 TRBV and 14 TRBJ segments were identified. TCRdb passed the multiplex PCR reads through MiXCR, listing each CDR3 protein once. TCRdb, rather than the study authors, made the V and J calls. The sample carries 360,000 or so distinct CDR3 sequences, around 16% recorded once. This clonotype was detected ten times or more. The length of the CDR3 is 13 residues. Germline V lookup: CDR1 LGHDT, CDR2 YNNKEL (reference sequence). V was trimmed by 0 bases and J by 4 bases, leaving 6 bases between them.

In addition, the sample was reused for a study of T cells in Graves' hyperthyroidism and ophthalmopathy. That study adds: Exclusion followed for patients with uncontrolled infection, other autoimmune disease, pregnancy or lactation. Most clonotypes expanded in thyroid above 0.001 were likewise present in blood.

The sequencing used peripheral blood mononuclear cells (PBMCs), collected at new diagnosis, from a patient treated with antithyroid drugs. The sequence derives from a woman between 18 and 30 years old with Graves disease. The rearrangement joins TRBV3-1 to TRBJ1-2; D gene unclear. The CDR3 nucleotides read TGTGCCAGCAGCCAAGACCTCCGCTATGGCTACACCTTC. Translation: CASSQDLRYGYTF.